This section outlines one T cell receptor (beta chain) sequence together with its context. As yet, its antigen is unknown. Trimming took 3 bases from V and 5 from J, leaving 11 bases between them. CDR3 length: 12 residues. Per germline, CDR1 SQVTM and CDR2 ANQGSEA. The entry originates in a study of post-analysis software for immune sequencing data. Across the whole study: Included courses were relapsing-remitting and secondary progressive multiple sclerosis; progressive-relapsing multiple sclerosis was also included. Study-level points and caveats: A significant reduction in normalized Chao1 diversity was observed in multiple sclerosis patients versus controls. Among a handful of TRBV segments more frequent in patients than controls were TRBV5-6, TRBV5-1 and TRBV20-1.

Libraries were made from TCR beta cDNA, and they carried unique molecular identifiers. There were roughly 1 to 11 million T cells, and roughly 0.5 million cDNA molecules came from them. TCRdb redid the calling of the PCR reads with MiXCR, one entry per CDR3 protein. Of 800,000 to 950,000 distinct CDR3 sequences listed, roughly 50% are singletons. The source material was blood. The TCR originated in a girl between 10 and 17 years old with multiple sclerosis. The rearrangement joins TRBV29-1 to TRBJ2-7; D not certain. CDR3 nucleotide sequence: TGCAGCGTTGAGTTTCAGACCCACGAGCAGTACTTC. Translating gives CSVEFQTHEQYF.